This TCR beta chain came from a study of regulatory T cells in long-lasting Graves disease. Time point in this sample: newly diagnosed GD, antithyroid drugs for less than 3 months. From RNA extracted from PBMCs, the TCR library was made. This clonotype occurred many times. Arm-PCR of CDR3 regions and iRepertoire HTBI primers were used to build TCR beta libraries. Using its own MiXCR run on the multiplex PCR reads, TCRdb lists one record per CDR3 protein. The table includes about 200,000 distinct CDR3 sequences, approximately 20% detected once. Trimming took 4 bases from V and 6 from J; bases not matched to a gene: 5. The CDR3 has 13 amino acids. In germline, CDR1 is KGHSH, CDR2 LQKENI.

The clonotype originates from a female donor with Graves disease. Sequences were derived from peripheral blood mononuclear cells (PBMCs), sampled at new diagnosis, from a patient treated with antithyroid drugs. The V call is TRBV18, the J call TRBJ1-1; 7 bases align to TRBD1. CDR3 sequence reads: CASSQGALAEAFF. In DNA, the CDR3 is TGTGCCAGCTCACAGGGGGCACTCGCTGAAGCTTTCTTT.